These 17 T cell receptor beta chains originate from one sample sequenced in a study of cytomegalovirus exposure and HLA in healthy donors. Both 60 Vbeta primers and 13 Jbeta primers went into the PCR. Assay used: immunoSEQ multiplex PCR; TCRdb lists only in-frame clones, some missing. The sample carries about 120,000 clones, less than 10% recorded once. What was sequenced was PBMCs. The source of these receptors is a woman aged 40-49 years in good health and CMV-seropositive.

The chain combines TRBV19 with TRBJ1-1; no definite D call. The V gene's germline CDR1 is LNHDA and CDR2 SQIVND (reference sequence). V lost 3 bases and J 3 bases, leaving 11 bases between the germline ends. The CDR3 totals 14 residues. CDR3 amino acids: CASSMVARDTEAFF. The CDR3, as DNA: TGTGCCAGTAGTATGGTGGCACGGGACACTGAAGCTTTCTTT.

This clone has only a few counts. The chain couples TRBV6-5 to TRBJ2-1; 7 bases agree with TRBD2. V was pared by 10 bases and J by 2 bases, with 8 bases of the junction left unmatched. This CDR3 contains 14 residues. In germline, CDR1 is MNHEY, CDR2 SVGAGI. CDR3 residues: CATRPGRTYNEQFF. In DNA, the CDR3 is TGTGCCACCCGCCCCGGGAGGACCTACAATGAGCAGTTCTTC.

This clone was counted between two and nine times. The gene calls are TRBV19 and TRBJ2-7, with D possibly TRBD2 on 6 matching bases. Trimming cost V 9 bases and J 5 bases, with 14 bases left between them. The CDR3 runs to 12 residues. Germline CDR1 LNHDA, CDR2 SQIVND (reference sequence). CDR3 bases: TGTGCCAGCCTCGGGGGTTCCAACGAGCAGTACTTC. Translated: CASLGGSNEQYF.

CDR3 sequence reads: CASSSKRGTSTDTQYF. CDR3 in DNA: TGTGCCAGCAGCTCCAAGCGGGGGACTAGCACAGATACGCAGTATTTT. V usage is TRBV5-4 and J usage is TRBJ2-3; TRBD2 matches 8 bases. The J segment lost 0 bases and the V segment lost 3 bases, leaving 6 bases of the junction unmatched. This CDR3 contains 16 residues. Germline V gene sequence: CDR1 SGHNT, CDR2 YYREEE (reference sequence).

The table lists this clone with a few counts. The chain recombines TRBV18 with TRBJ2-5, with D perhaps matching TRBD1 (6 bases). V lost 3 bases to trimming and J lost 1 base, with 9 bases between them. There are 14 residues in the CDR3. CDR1 and CDR2 (germline): KGHSH, LQKENI. Here the CDR3 reads CASSPQGIQETQYF. The CDR3 DNA sequence: TGTGCCAGCTCACCGCAGGGGATCCAAGAGACCCAGTACTTC.

This clone was seen only a few times. This chain links TRBV30 with TRBJ2-3, with TRBD2 matching over 8 bases. Germline loops: CDR1 GTSNPN, CDR2 SVGIG (reference sequence). The CDR3 runs 13 residues. The ends lost 0 bases at V and 7 bases at J; junction bases unmatched: 3. CDR3: CAWSVREGNTQYF. The CDR3, as DNA: TGTGCCTGGAGTGTACGGGAGGGAAATACGCAGTATTTT.

This clone was seen a handful of times. The chain recombines TRBV30 with TRBJ2-7, with 9 bases lining up with TRBD2. The V and J ends lost 2 bases and 5 bases, in that order; junction bases with no gene match: 13. This CDR3 region has 16 residues. Germline CDR1 reads GTSNPN; CDR2 reads SVGIG (reference sequence). CDR3 region: CAWSPASSGAFDEQYF. In DNA form, the CDR3 reads TGTGCCTGGAGTCCAGCCTCTAGCGGGGCGTTCGACGAGCAGTACTTC.

This clone was seen many times. The chain employs TRBV4-1 and TRBJ1-1; D not certain. Looked up from germline, CDR1 is MGHRA and CDR2 is YSYEKL. Trimming took 4 bases from V and 3 from J, leaving 9 bases between them. The CDR3 spans 13 residues. CDR3 amino acids: CASSLSRDTEAFF. CDR3 bases: TGCGCCAGCAGCCTGTCGAGGGACACTGAAGCTTTCTTT.

This clone appeared a few times. The J gene is TRBJ1-4, the V gene TRBV5-6; D not resolved. CDR1 is SGHDT, CDR2 YYEEEE, per germline. The length of the CDR3 is 11 residues. V was trimmed by 2 bases and J by 8 bases, leaving 4 bases between them. The CDR3 coding sequence is TGTGCCAGCAGCTTCAGGGAAAAACTGTTTTTT. Its translation is CASSFREKLFF.

V usage is TRBV4-1 and J usage is TRBJ2-1; 10 positions match TRBD2. Trimming took 5 bases from V and 14 from J; bases not matched to a gene: 15. Germline-derived CDR1 and CDR2 are MGHRA and YSYEKL. The CDR3 has 15 amino acids. The DNA of the CDR3 is TGCGCCAGCAGCGCACCCCTAGCGGGGGCCCGAGTAGAGTTCTTC. It encodes CASSAPLAGARVEFF.

Here the CDR3 DNA reads TGTGCCAGCAGCTTGGCCAGGGGCAGGGGGCAAACAGATACGCAGTATTTT. Its translation: CASSLARGRGQTDTQYF. The chain is built from TRBV5-4 and TRBJ2-3; 8 bases are a match to TRBD1. CDR1 is SGHNT and CDR2 is YYREEE in the germline V gene (reference sequence). J lost 3 bases, V lost 0 bases, and 9 bases had no gene match. The CDR3 covers 17 residues.

This clone occurred many times. V usage is TRBV6-6 and J usage is TRBJ1-6; D is undetermined. This CDR3 region has 15 residues. Looked up from germline, CDR1 is MNHNY and CDR2 is SVGAGI (reference sequence). Trimming shortened V by 3 bases and J by 3 bases, and 9 bases separated the two germline ends. CDR3 region: CASSYEIVYNSPLHF. CDR3 sequence (DNA): TGTGCCAGCAGTTATGAGATAGTCTATAATTCACCCCTCCACTTT.

This clone occurred a few times. The V and J genes are TRBV29-1 and TRBJ1-1, with D unresolved. V was pared by 4 bases and J by 0 bases, with 9 bases between. The CDR3 length is 13 residues. The germline CDR1 and CDR2 sequences are SQVTM and ANQGSEA. CDR3: CSVGKRMNTEAFF. CDR3 DNA sequence: TGCAGCGTTGGTAAGCGGATGAACACTGAAGCTTTCTTT.

This sequence joins TRBV2 and TRBJ2-1, with 8 bases lining up with TRBD2. V shed 6 bases and J 8 bases; nucleotides not matched to a gene: 12. The CDR3 is made up of 15 amino acids. The germline CDR1 and CDR2 sequences are SNHLY and FYNNEI. CDR3 amino acids: CASSEVGTSHYEQFF. The CDR3 DNA sequence: TGTGCCAGCAGCGAGGTGGGGACTAGTCACTATGAGCAGTTCTTC.

The CDR3 DNA reads as TGTGCCAGCAGCGGACAGGGCCGGGGGAGCAATCAGCCCCAGCATTTT. It specifies CASSGQGRGSNQPQHF. The V and J genes are TRBV2 and TRBJ1-5, with 8 nucleotides matching TRBD1. Germline CDR1 SNHLY, CDR2 FYNNEI. The CDR3 totals 16 residues. J was trimmed by 1 base and V by 6 bases; bases with no gene match: 8. The full variable domain, with the rest looked up from reference TRBV2 and TRBJ1-5, is EPEVTQTPSHQVTQMGQEVILRCVPISNHLYFYWYRQILGQKVEFLVSFYNNEISEKSEIFDDQFSVERPDGSNFTLKIRSTKLEDSAMYFCASSGQGRGSNQPQHFGDGTRLSIL.

This clone has just a few counts. CDR3 DNA: TGTGCCAGCAGCGCAGGGGACATTGAAGAGACCCAGTACTTC. Protein product: CASSAGDIEETQYF. This chain links TRBV13 with TRBJ2-5, with D possibly TRBD1 on 6 matching bases. CDR3 length equals 14 residues. Germline values: CDR1 PRHDT, CDR2 FYEKMQ (reference sequence). Trimming left V 5 bases short and J 3 bases short, with 13 bases between.

The chain links TRBV7-3 to TRBJ2-7; 7 bases fit TRBD2. The CDR3 has 17 residues. Germline trimming cut 5 bases from V and 6 bases from J; bases unmatched to any gene: 19. Germline CDR1 and CDR2: SGHTA and FQGTGA. CDR3 sequence (DNA): TGTGCCAGCAGCCCAATATGGCGGGGGAGCACTGAAAGCGAGCAGTACTTC. Its translation: CASSPIWRGSTESEQYF.